The next 25 T cell receptor beta chains were all read from a single sample in a study of naive and memory T cell subsets. The beta constant-region primer was an equimolar mix of two oligonucleotides covering TRBC1 and TRBC2. TCRdb re-derived calls from the UMI-ligation and nested PCR reads in MiXCR, one entry per CDR3 protein. The sample has tens of thousands of distinct CDR3 sequences, less than 15% seen once. Input material: central memory CD4+ T cells from blood. The receptors derive from a human donor in good health.

This sequence joins TRBV29-1 and TRBJ2-7; 7 bases are a match to TRBD2. Unmatched junction bases numbered 3, after V lost 7 bases and J lost 3 bases. The length of the CDR3 is 11 residues. In germline, CDR1 is SQVTM, CDR2 ANQGSEA. The CDR3 region has the DNA TGCAGCGCCACTAGCGACTACGAGCAGTACTTC. This codes for CSATSDYEQYF.

The sample holds a few counts of this clonotype. The rearrangement links TRBV18 to TRBJ2-7; 8 bases map to TRBD1. J was trimmed by 3 bases and V by 6 bases; bases with no gene match: 7. CDR3 length: 14 residues. Germline loops: CDR1 KGHSH, CDR2 LQKENI. The chain's CDR3 is CASSVKGQVYEQYF. In nucleotides, the CDR3 is TGTGCCAGCTCGGTGAAGGGACAGGTCTACGAGCAGTACTTC.

The chain recombines TRBV5-1 with TRBJ1-1, with D perhaps TRBD1 (5 bases). CDR1 is SGHRS and CDR2 is YFSETQ in the germline V gene. The V end lost 4 bases, the J end lost 1 base, and 17 bases lay between the germline ends. This CDR3 region has 16 residues. In DNA, the CDR3 is TGCGCCAGCAGCCGCGGTGCGGGACCTAGGAACACTGAAGCTTTCTTT. This translates into CASSRGAGPRNTEAFF.

This chain links TRBV11-1 with TRBJ1-1, with unresolved D. Germline V lookup: CDR1 SGHAT, CDR2 FQDESV (reference sequence). Trimming stripped 0 bases from V and 5 bases from J, with 7 bases between. This CDR3 is 13 amino acids long. CDR3 region: CASSLALGTEAFF. The DNA of the CDR3 is TGTGCCAGCAGCTTAGCGCTGGGAACTGAAGCTTTCTTT.

The V gene is TRBV20-1, the J gene TRBJ2-6; D may correspond to TRBD1 or TRBD2 (5 bases each). From germline, CDR1 is DFQATT and CDR2 SNEGSKA (reference sequence). Between the trimmed V and J ends, which lost 1 base and 0 bases, there was a span of 16 bases. CDR3 length equals 18 residues. CDR3 nucleotides: TGCAGTGCTAGAGGAGGGGATTCGGGCTACTCTGGGGCCAACGTCCTGACTTTC. It is translated as CSARGGDSGYSGANVLTF.

This clonotype was seen a single time. The V and J genes are TRBV5-6 and TRBJ1-2; D not certain. There are 14 residues in the CDR3. The germline V gene encodes CDR1 SGHDT and CDR2 YYEEEE. V was cut by 0 bases and J by 4 bases, with 10 bases left in between. The CDR3 here is CASSLGRALYGYTF. DNA for the CDR3: TGTGCCAGCAGCTTGGGAAGGGCCCTCTATGGCTACACCTTC. Full variable domain (remainder filled in from reference TRBV5-6 and TRBJ1-2): DAGVTQSPTHLIKTRGQQVTLRCSPKSGHDTVSWYQQALGQGPQFIFQYYEEEERQRGNFPDRFSGHQFPNYSSELNVNALLLGDSALYLCASSLGRALYGYTFGSGTRLTVV.

This clonotype has only a few counts. V gene TRBV11-2 combines with J gene TRBJ2-3, with 13 positions matching TRBD2. Germline trimming cut 1 base from V and 2 bases from J; bases unmatched to any gene: 3. The CDR3 totals 17 residues. The germline gives CDR1 SGHAT, CDR2 FQNNGV. In nucleotides, the CDR3 is TGTGCCAGCAGCTTAGGACTAGCGGGAGGATACACAGATACGCAGTATTTT. It translates to CASSLGLAGGYTDTQYF.

V and J are TRBV6-1 and TRBJ1-2, with TRBD1 as a possible D gene (5 bases). The CDR3 extends over 13 amino acids. Germline CDR1 is MNHNS and CDR2 is SASEGT. The V end was cut by 2 bases, the J end by 8 bases, with 12 bases between. The CDR3 region is CASSERRGRGYTF. The CDR3 bases are TGTGCCAGCAGTGAACGGAGGGGACGGGGCTACACCTTC.

The V call is TRBV14, the J call TRBJ2-1; D tentatively reads TRBD1 or TRBD2 (6 bases each). Germline CDR1 SGHDN, CDR2 FVKESK. V was cut by 1 base and J by 4 bases, with 17 bases left in between. This CDR3 spans 17 amino acids. The CDR3 sequence is CASSQVRGARAYNEQFF. Here the CDR3 DNA reads TGTGCCAGCAGCCAAGTAAGGGGGGCCCGGGCTTACAATGAGCAGTTCTTC.

The CDR3 is CSARDYQSANYEQYF. CDR3 nucleotides: TGCAGTGCTAGAGATTATCAGAGCGCGAACTACGAGCAGTACTTC. The V gene is TRBV20-1, the J gene TRBJ2-7; no firm D call. The CDR3 is 15 amino acids. CDR1 and CDR2 from the germline V gene are DFQATT and SNEGSKA (reference sequence). The V end was cut by 0 bases, the J end by 3 bases, with 15 bases between.

This clonotype has more than one count but fewer than ten. The chain is built from TRBV12-3 or TRBV12-4 and TRBJ1-2; D gene ambiguous. V was cut by 7 bases and J by 1 base, with 4 bases left in between. There are 11 residues in the CDR3. The CDR3: CASMINYGYTF. The CDR3 DNA sequence: TGTGCCAGCATGATTAACTATGGCTACACCTTC.

In this sample, this clonotype turned up a few times. This chain uses TRBV3-1 with TRBJ1-5; D uncertain. The CDR3 runs to 14 residues. The germline CDR1 and CDR2 sequences are LGHDT and YNNKEL (reference sequence). Trimming took 1 base from V and 4 from J, leaving 8 bases between them. The CDR3 loop reads CASSQAYGNQPQHF. The CDR3 DNA follows: TGTGCCAGCAGCCAAGCTTACGGGAATCAGCCCCAGCATTTT.

On this clonotype itself: One junction end does not reproduce the germline sequence, and a read error may be involved. The chain joins TRBV18 to TRBJ2-2; 10 nucleotides agree with TRBD2. There are 15 residues in the CDR3. Germline CDR1 reads KGHSH; CDR2 reads LQKENI. The CDR3 sequence: CASSPGLANIGELFF. In DNA form, the CDR3 reads TGTGCCAGCTCACCGGGACTAGCGAACATCGGGGAGCTGTTTTTT.

This clonotype was observed many times. This sequence joins TRBV29-1 and TRBJ1-1; 9 bases align to TRBD1. This CDR3 has 12 residues. V lost 6 bases and J lost 5; bases outside the gene matches: 4. Germline lookup yields CDR1 SQVTM and CDR2 ANQGSEA. CDR3 amino acids: CSVGTGFTEAFF. The CDR3 bases are TGCAGCGTGGGGACAGGGTTTACTGAAGCTTTCTTT.

The table lists this clonotype with a few counts. The chain uses TRBV12-3 or TRBV12-4 and TRBJ1-5; possibly TRBD1 for D (5 bases). Trimming stripped 6 bases from V and 1 base from J, with 16 bases between. The CDR3 spans 16 residues. For the CDR3, the DNA is TGTGCCAGCAGCGAATGGGGGGGGGAAAGCAATCAGCCCCAGCATTTT. Protein sequence: CASSEWGGESNQPQHF.

Ten or more counts support this clonotype. CDR3 DNA: TGTGCCAGCAGCTGGACCGGGACAACCCTCACAGATACGCAGTATTTT. This encodes CASSWTGTTLTDTQYF. The chain is built from TRBV7-2 and TRBJ2-3, with a tentative D call TRBD1 (6 bases). The V end lost 4 bases, the J end lost 2 bases, and 16 bases lay between the germline ends. Germline loops: CDR1 SGHTA, CDR2 FQGNSA. The CDR3 length is 16 residues.

This clonotype was observed a few times. This sequence joins TRBV5-2 and TRBJ2-3; the D call in the table, TRBD1, was not verified against the DNA. TRBV5-2 is designated a pseudogene. The CDR3 is 15 amino acids. In DNA form, the CDR3 reads TGTGCCAGCAACGGCCCCGCCCAAAAGACAGATACGCAGTATTTT. Residues: CASNGPAQKTDTQYF.

Many counts were recorded for this clonotype. J is TRBJ2-3 and V is TRBV19; D uncertain. Deletions cut 5 bases from V and 6 bases from J, with 9 bases between. The CDR3 is made up of 12 amino acids. Germline V gene sequence: CDR1 LNHDA, CDR2 SQIVND (reference sequence). The CDR3 sequence: CASSPSGDTQYF. In DNA, the CDR3 is TGTGCCAGTAGTCCTAGTGGGGATACGCAGTATTTT.

The J gene is TRBJ2-1, the V gene TRBV20-1; D is unclear. Trimming took 4 bases from V and 13 from J, leaving 8 bases between them. The CDR3 is 9 amino acids. Germline assignment: CDR1 DFQATT and CDR2 SNEGSKA (reference sequence). The CDR3: CSATALQFF. For the CDR3, the DNA is TGCAGTGCTACCGCGCTTCAGTTCTTC.

This chain joins TRBV29-1 and TRBJ2-6; D perhaps matches TRBD1 (5 bases). From germline, CDR1 is SQVTM and CDR2 ANQGSEA. CDR3 length: 14 residues. V lost 4 bases to trimming and J lost 0 bases, with 7 bases between them. CDR3 protein: CSVGQISGANVLTF. For the CDR3, the DNA is TGCAGCGTTGGACAGATCTCTGGGGCCAACGTCCTGACTTTC.

There are many counts of this clonotype. V usage is TRBV14 and J usage is TRBJ2-3; D call uncertain. The V end was cut by 4 bases, the J end by 5 bases, with 10 bases between. Germline loops: CDR1 SGHDN, CDR2 FVKESK. The CDR3 loop spans 13 amino acids. The CDR3 coding sequence is TGTGCCAGCAGCCCCTTTTTAGGAGATACGCAGTATTTT. Translating gives CASSPFLGDTQYF.

The chain joins TRBV5-1 to TRBJ2-1, with a possible D match to TRBD2 (5 bases). CDR1 and CDR2 from the germline V gene are SGHRS and YFSETQ. The V and J ends lost 4 bases and 9 bases respectively, with 17 bases between them. This CDR3 has 14 residues. For the CDR3, the DNA is TGCGCCAGCAGCCCGGTCGGAGCGGTGGGTGAGCAGTTCTTC. It translates to CASSPVGAVGEQFF.

This clonotype was seen a single time. This chain uses TRBV11-1 with TRBJ2-2; 14 bases fit TRBD2. This CDR3 has 17 residues. Germline values: CDR1 SGHAT, CDR2 FQDESV (reference sequence). Trimming took 4 bases from V and 6 from J; bases not matched to a gene: 7. For the CDR3, the DNA is TGTGCCAGCAGCTCGGGACTAGCGGGAGAGAGGTCCGGGGAGCTGTTTTTT. This gives the protein CASSSGLAGERSGELFF.

This chain links TRBV5-4 with TRBJ1-2, with D possibly TRBD1 on 5 matching bases. The CDR3 contains 15 residues. Germline V gene data show CDR1 as SGHNT and CDR2 as YYREEE (reference sequence). V gave up 0 bases and J gave up 5 bases, with 14 bases separating them. CDR3 residues: CASSLDSGGLYGYTF. The CDR3 DNA reads as TGTGCCAGCAGCTTGGACTCCGGGGGTCTTTATGGCTACACCTTC.

The chain couples TRBV7-9 to TRBJ2-5, with a tentative D call TRBD1 (7 bases). V lost 5 bases to trimming and J lost 4 bases, with 11 bases between them. CDR1 SEHNR and CDR2 FQNEAQ come from the germline V gene (reference sequence). There are 13 residues in the CDR3. The CDR3 bases are TGTGCCAGCAGCCGCAGGGGGGCAGAGACCCAGTACTTC. It is translated as CASSRRGAETQYF.